This T cell receptor beta chain was sequenced in a study of identical twins. The V and J ends lost 1 base and 11 bases respectively, with 16 bases between them. CDR3 length: 14 amino acids. The germline CDR1 and CDR2 sequences are LGHDT and YNNKEL (reference sequence). This clonotype was found a few times. MiXCR was run by TCRdb on the 5' RACE reads, yielding one entry per CDR3 protein. This table holds about 730,000 distinct CDR3 sequences, around 20% found once. These data were likewise used in another study, on T cells expressing NK-cell markers.

The chain joins TRBV3-1 to TRBJ2-3; tentative D call: TRBD2 (6 bases). This receptor was obtained from a woman younger than 35 in good health. Sequencing was performed on PBMCs. CDR3 DNA sequence: TGTGCCAGCAGCCAAGGAGAGGGGCGGGGCCAGCAGTATTTT. Protein sequence: CASSQGEGRGQQYF.